This TCR beta chain was identified in a study of blood T cell repertoires in COVID-19. Repertoires were generated with immunoSEQ multiplex PCR, while TCRdb's copy carries only in-frame clones and drops some. The data show around 500,000 clones, with over 75% seen just once and 1.5% to 2% held by the top ten. The V end was cut by 9 bases, the J end by 14 bases, with 20 bases between. This CDR3 has 12 residues. Germline lookup yields CDR1 SEHNR and CDR2 FQNEAQ (reference sequence). Enrolled through a virtual design, the participants were between about 18 and 89 years of age and came from roughly 22 US areas. Among Cohort 3 donors, those recovered had two negative PCRs, clearance, or symptom resolution.

The chain couples TRBV7-9 to TRBJ2-1, with D maybe TRBD2 (6 bases). Sequencing was performed on PBMCs or T cells enriched from blood (not recorded which). The TCR was taken from a woman aged 40 to 50 who had recovered from COVID-19. The CDR3 coding sequence is TGTGCCAGTAAGGGAGGAGCAGGTTGGGAGTTCTTC. Amino acids: CASKGGAGWEFF.